The clone carrying this T cell receptor (beta chain) was recorded many times. Its specificity is not known. This specimen comes from a study of CD8 T cells in ankylosing spondylitis. General study points: As reported, disease-linked clones showed significant enrichment in matched ankylosing spondylitis synovial fluid. As for the disease-linked clones, they showed a CD8+ phenotype and occurred at relatively low frequencies in peripheral blood. A TCR beta motif made of several highly homologous variants seemed typical of ankylosing spondylitis blood.

Preparation of TCR beta libraries was done by quantitative 5'-RACE with molecular barcodes. TCRdb fed the 5' RACE reads into MiXCR, producing one record per CDR3 protein. The data show approximately 240,000 distinct CDR3 sequences, 8% to 11% seen once. The CDR3 spans 15 residues. Germline CDR1 is SGHRS and CDR2 is YFSETQ. The trim removed 4 bases at V and 5 bases at J, leaving 11 bases unmatched. The chain has TRBV5-1 and TRBJ2-5; 7 nucleotides align to TRBD1. The TCR sequence derives from a male donor with ankylosing spondylitis or in good health (not recorded which). Sequenced material: blood, either unsorted or a sorted T cell fraction (not recorded which). The CDR3 spells CASSVTYRGEETQYF. CDR3 coding DNA: TGCGCCAGCAGCGTCACCTACAGGGGAGAGGAGACCCAGTACTTC.